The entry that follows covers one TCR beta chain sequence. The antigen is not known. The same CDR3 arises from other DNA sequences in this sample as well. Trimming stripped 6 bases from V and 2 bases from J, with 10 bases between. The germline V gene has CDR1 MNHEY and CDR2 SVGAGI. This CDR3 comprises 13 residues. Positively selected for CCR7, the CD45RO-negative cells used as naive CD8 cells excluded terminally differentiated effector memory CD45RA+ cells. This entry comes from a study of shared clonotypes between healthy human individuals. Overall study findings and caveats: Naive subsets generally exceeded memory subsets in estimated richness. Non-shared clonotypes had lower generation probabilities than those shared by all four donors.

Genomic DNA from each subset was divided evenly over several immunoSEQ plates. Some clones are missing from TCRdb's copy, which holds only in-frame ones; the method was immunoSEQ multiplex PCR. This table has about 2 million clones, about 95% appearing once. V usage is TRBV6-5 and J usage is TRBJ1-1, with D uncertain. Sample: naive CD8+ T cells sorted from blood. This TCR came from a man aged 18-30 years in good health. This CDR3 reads CASRPGPNTEAFF. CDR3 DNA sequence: TGTGCCAGCAGACCCGGACCCAACACTGAAGCTTTCTTT.